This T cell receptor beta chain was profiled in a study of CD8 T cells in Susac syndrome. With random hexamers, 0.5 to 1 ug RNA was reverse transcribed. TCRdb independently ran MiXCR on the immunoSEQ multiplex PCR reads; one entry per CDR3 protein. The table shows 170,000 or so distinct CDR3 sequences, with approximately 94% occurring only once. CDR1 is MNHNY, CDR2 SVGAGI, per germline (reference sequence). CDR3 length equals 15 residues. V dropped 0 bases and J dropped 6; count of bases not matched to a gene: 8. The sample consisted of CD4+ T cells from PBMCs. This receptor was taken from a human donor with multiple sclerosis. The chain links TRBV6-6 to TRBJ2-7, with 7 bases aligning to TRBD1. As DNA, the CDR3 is TGTGCCAGCAGTTACTCGCCGAGACAGGGAGCCGAGCAGTACTTC. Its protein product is CASSYSPRQGAEQYF.